The 14 T cell receptor beta chains presented below share a single source sample, sequenced in a study of blood T cell repertoires in COVID-19. The protocol was immunoSEQ multiplex PCR, while the TCRdb copy is restricted to in-frame clones and leaves out a portion. The sample includes 29,000 or so clones, 60% to 80% of them seen just once. The material sequenced was peripheral blood. The source is a woman aged 65 to 85 with active or convalescent COVID-19.

This rearrangement joins TRBV5-1 to TRBJ1-4; D gene uncertain. Germline CDR1 reads SGHRS; CDR2 reads YFSETQ. V lost 2 bases to trimming and J lost 3 bases, with 8 bases between them. The CDR3 loop spans 14 amino acids. The CDR3 DNA reads TGCGCCAGCAGCTTCAGCCGGGCTAATGAAAAACTGTTTTTT. Translation: CASSFSRANEKLFF.

This chain links TRBV19 with TRBJ2-7; 11 nucleotides align to TRBD2. The germline gives CDR1 LNHDA, CDR2 SQIVND (reference sequence). With V trimmed by 5 bases and J by 3 bases, 9 bases remained unmatched. The CDR3 totals 16 residues. DNA for the CDR3: TGTGCCAGTAGTCTCACTAGCGGGAGCCACTTCTACGAGCAGTACTTC. This codes for CASSLTSGSHFYEQYF.

V and J are TRBV30 and TRBJ1-2, with 8 bases lining up with TRBD1. Germline V gene data show CDR1 as GTSNPN and CDR2 as SVGIG (reference sequence). This CDR3 has 13 amino acids. V trimming: 2 bases; J trimming: 9 bases; junction bases outside the gene matches: 8. In DNA form, the CDR3 reads TGTGCCTGGAGTCCGACAGGGGCCTCCCGCTACACCTTC. Amino acids: CAWSPTGASRYTF.

The V gene is TRBV5-4, the J gene TRBJ2-1, with 7 bases identical to TRBD1. The CDR3 length is 15 residues. V was clipped by 4 bases and J by 4 bases; unmatched bases: 8. CDR1 is SGHNT and CDR2 is YYREEE in the germline V gene (reference sequence). The chain's CDR3 is CASSGTGDTYNEQFF. The CDR3 DNA reads TGTGCCAGCAGCGGTACAGGGGATACTTACAATGAGCAGTTCTTC.

CDR3 DNA sequence: TGTGCCAGCAGCCTCGGTGTAGGGGTCTTAACTGAAGCTTTCTTT. This sequence encodes CASSLGVGVLTEAFF. This rearrangement joins TRBV3-1 (or the pseudogene TRBV3-2) to TRBJ1-1; tentatively, D is TRBD1 (5 bases). Germline V gene sequence: CDR1 LGHDT, CDR2 YNNKEL (reference sequence). The CDR3 is 15 amino acids. V gave up 4 bases and J gave up 5 bases, with 17 bases separating them.

In this sample, this clone turned up a few times. The J gene is TRBJ1-6, the V gene TRBV5-1; 7 bases are shared with TRBD1. Per germline, CDR1 SGHRS and CDR2 YFSETQ. The CDR3 contains 16 residues. The V and J ends lost 5 bases and 3 bases, in that order; junction bases with no gene match: 8. The CDR3 DNA follows: TGCGCCAGCAGGGAGGGGGCAGGTGGCTATAATTCACCCCTCCACTTT. Protein: CASREGAGGYNSPLHF.

CDR3: CASSLVGQGNTGELFF. DNA of the CDR3: TGTGCCAGCAGCTTGGTGGGACAGGGGAACACCGGGGAGCTGTTTTTT. This sequence joins TRBV5-6 and TRBJ2-2; TRBD1 agrees at 9 bases. The CDR3 is 16 amino acids. Germline lookup yields CDR1 SGHDT and CDR2 YYEEEE. Unmatched junction bases numbered 1, after V lost 0 bases and J lost 1 base.

V and J are TRBV5-4 and TRBJ2-7; TRBD1 agrees at 7 bases. From germline, CDR1 is SGHNT and CDR2 YYREEE (reference sequence). V lost 4 bases to trimming and J lost 7 bases; unmatched junction nucleotides: 14. This CDR3 is built from 15 residues. CDR3 bases: TGTGCCAGCAGCCGTGACAGGGTTTTTTTGGGGGAGCAGTACTTC. It codes for CASSRDRVFLGEQYF.

This clone was recorded once. This chain links TRBV7-9 with TRBJ2-1, with 9 bases fitting TRBD1. The trim removed 3 bases at V and 3 bases at J, leaving 0 bases unmatched. The CDR3 length is 14 residues. The germline CDR1 and CDR2 sequences are SEHNR and FQNEAQ (reference sequence). This CDR3 is CASSLGQGYNEQFF. Here the CDR3 DNA reads TGTGCCAGCAGCTTGGGACAGGGCTACAATGAGCAGTTCTTC.

The rearrangement joins TRBV7-2 to TRBJ2-1; D perhaps matches TRBD1 (6 bases). The CDR3 consists of 13 residues. V was clipped by 2 bases and J by 10 bases, with 12 bases between them. Germline values: CDR1 SGHTA, CDR2 FQGNSA. The CDR3 loop reads CASSLTGSIEQFF. In nucleotides, the CDR3 is TGTGCCAGCAGCTTAACAGGGTCGATAGAGCAGTTCTTC.

The chain links TRBV19 to TRBJ1-2, with a weak D call TRBD1 (6 bases). Germline V gene lookup returns CDR1 LNHDA and CDR2 SQIVND (reference sequence). The CDR3 has 13 amino acids. V lost 3 bases and J lost 7, with 12 bases in between. The CDR3 DNA reads TGTGCCAGTAGTATCTCGGGGGGCGGTGGCTACACCTTC. Protein product: CASSISGGGGYTF.

The chain links TRBV5-1 to TRBJ2-7; 11 bases map to TRBD1. This CDR3 has 14 residues. V lost 0 bases and J lost 6; bases outside the gene matches: 2. Germline CDR1 and CDR2: SGHRS and YFSETQ. The chain's CDR3 is CASSLAGQGGEQYF. CDR3 in DNA: TGCGCCAGCAGCTTGGCGGGACAGGGGGGCGAGCAGTACTTC.

This clone came up a few times. The gene calls are TRBV10-3 and TRBJ2-7; TRBD2 aligns across 10 bases. The CDR3 is 16 amino acids. The germline V gene has CDR1 ENHRY and CDR2 SYGVKD. The ends lost 5 bases at V and 9 bases at J; junction bases unmatched: 16. DNA for the CDR3: TGTGCCATCAGTAAGATTTCCGGGACTAGCGATATCGGGCAGTACTTC. Translation: CAISKISGTSDIGQYF.

This chain links TRBV11-2 with TRBJ2-5; 7 nucleotides align to TRBD1. CDR1 is SGHAT and CDR2 is FQNNGV in the germline V gene. J lost 5 bases, V lost 6 bases, and 12 bases had no gene match. The CDR3 totals 15 residues. This CDR3 is CASSLRQGFEETQYF. The CDR3 nucleotides read TGTGCCAGCAGTTTAAGACAGGGCTTTGAGGAGACCCAGTACTTC.